This entry features one T cell receptor beta chain sequence. Negative isolation was used for CD8+ and CD4+ T cells and FACS enrichment for TEMRA cells. With random hexamers, about 0.45 to 1 ug RNA was reverse transcribed. MiXCR was run by TCRdb on the immunoSEQ multiplex PCR reads, yielding one entry per CDR3 protein. This table holds 150,000 to 200,000 distinct CDR3 sequences, 90% to 96% found once. The source of the sample is a study of CD8 T cells in Susac syndrome. Turning to the study itself: When their blood was taken, patients with Susac syndrome were therapy-naive, taking corticosteroids, or taking intravenous immunoglobulin alone.

Trimming took 4 bases from V and 0 from J, leaving 16 bases between them. Germline V gives CDR1 SGHAT, CDR2 FQNNGV. CDR3 length equals 17 residues. This sequence originates from a human donor with Susac syndrome. The specimen sequenced was CD4+ T cells from PBMCs. The rearrangement uses TRBV11-2 and TRBJ2-1; possibly TRBD2 for D (7 bases). This chain's CDR3 is CASSSQGAGDSYNEQFF. DNA of the CDR3: TGTGCCAGCAGCTCACAGGGCGCGGGGGACTCCTACAATGAGCAGTTCTTC.